A selection of T cell receptor beta chains follows, all from one sample in a study of regulatory T cells in long-lasting Graves disease. TCRdb redid the calling of the multiplex PCR reads with MiXCR, one entry per CDR3 protein. The data show about 440,000 distinct CDR3 sequences, around 15% seen once. These data were also filed under a second study, of T cells in Graves' hyperthyroidism and ophthalmopathy.

Sequencing used peripheral blood mononuclear cells (PBMCs), obtained at new diagnosis, from a patient treated with antithyroid drugs. The receptors were sampled from a woman younger than 35 with Graves disease. CDR3s include the opening cysteine and the closing phenylalanine or tryptophan. Fields, in order: V gene, D gene, J gene, clone size, CDR3 protein. A D gene is named only where the DNA matches it firmly. Only some rows state a clone size, as once, few, many or a class for expanded clones.

V: TRBV14; D: TRBD2; J: TRBJ2-5; size: -; CDR3: CASSNLAVQETQYF
V: TRBV20-1; D: TRBD1; J: TRBJ1-5; size: -; CDR3: CSARVRDRGTYSNQPQHF
V: TRBV7-8; D: -; J: TRBJ2-7; size: many; CDR3: CASSLVGTYEQYF
V: TRBV18; D: -; J: TRBJ2-5; size: many; CDR3: CASSRAIQETQYF
V: TRBV6-1; D: -; J: TRBJ2-7; size: few; CDR3: CASQITDSNEQYF
V: TRBV7-9; D: TRBD1; J: TRBJ2-4; size: many; CDR3: CASSGGQIAKNIQYF
V: TRBV28; D: TRBD2; J: TRBJ2-1; size: many; CDR3: CASSRLTGTSGNEQFF
V: TRBV29-1; D: -; J: TRBJ1-1; size: -; CDR3: CSVAWRDGTEAFF
V: TRBV28; D: TRBD1; J: TRBJ2-2; size: -; CDR3: CASSFPDRVGTGELFF
V: TRBV20-1; D: -; J: TRBJ2-5; size: many; CDR3: CSARGSPRVSGPETQYF
V: TRBV28; D: TRBD1; J: TRBJ1-5; size: many; CDR3: CASSSSQGPGQPQHF
V: TRBV28; D: -; J: TRBJ2-5; size: many; CDR3: CASSLIRGKGTQYF
V: TRBV12-5; D: TRBD2; J: TRBJ2-1; size: -; CDR3: CASGLGSGGNNEQFF
V: TRBV4-1; D: -; J: TRBJ2-7; size: few; CDR3: CASSQQFREVYEQYF
V: TRBV7-2; D: -; J: TRBJ1-1; size: many; CDR3: CASSLGYGRGAFF
V: TRBV7-2; D: -; J: TRBJ2-3; size: many; CDR3: CASSFWTDTQYF
V: TRBV20-1; D: TRBD2; J: TRBJ2-7; size: many; CDR3: CSAHFGGGPVGEQYF
V: TRBV6-1; D: TRBD2; J: TRBJ2-7; size: many; CDR3: CASSFTYGTSGNEQYF
V: TRBV7-3; D: TRBD2; J: TRBJ2-1; size: many; CDR3: CASSLNRAGGNEQFF
V: TRBV6-2/TRBV6-3; D: TRBD2; J: TRBJ2-1; size: -; CDR3: CASSLRVAGARGEQFF
V: TRBV6-2/TRBV6-3; D: -; J: TRBJ1-1; size: -; CDR3: CASSYGGGITEAFF
V: TRBV4-3; D: -; J: TRBJ2-6; size: -; CDR3: CASSQVPTGLGGANVLTF
V: TRBV24-1; D: TRBD2; J: TRBJ2-5; size: many; CDR3: CATSDIAGGPVETQYF
V: TRBV20-1; D: TRBD2; J: TRBJ2-1; size: many; CDR3: CSATGLAGTNEQFF
V: TRBV14; D: -; J: TRBJ1-1; size: few; CDR3: CASKRNVNTEAFF
V: TRBV7-2; D: -; J: TRBJ2-2; size: many; CDR3: CASSHRAPNTGELFF
V: TRBV27; D: -; J: TRBJ2-4; size: -; CDR3: CASSSPGIAKNIQYF
V: TRBV28; D: TRBD2; J: TRBJ2-3; size: many; CDR3: CATRVGGLAGGGGTDTQYF
V: TRBV28; D: -; J: TRBJ1-4; size: many; CDR3: CASSSAGATNEKLFF
V: TRBV27; D: -; J: TRBJ1-5; size: -; CDR3: CASSLRQNRNQPQHF
V: TRBV7-2; D: -; J: TRBJ2-7; size: many; CDR3: CASSLQQETYEQYF
V: TRBV20-1; D: -; J: TRBJ2-1; size: many; CDR3: CSAHNNEQFF
V: TRBV7-2; D: TRBD2; J: TRBJ2-1; size: many; CDR3: CASSRLAGGNEQFF
V: TRBV30; D: -; J: TRBJ1-5; size: few; CDR3: CAWSAQGVSNQPQHF
V: TRBV29-1; D: TRBD1; J: TRBJ2-6; size: many; CDR3: CSVRNRGTGANVLTF
V: TRBV5-1; D: TRBD2; J: TRBJ2-7; size: many; CDR3: CASSPRGSGSSYEQYF
V: TRBV20-1; D: -; J: TRBJ1-5; size: many; CDR3: CSANRQGTQPQHF
V: TRBV2; D: -; J: TRBJ1-1; size: many; CDR3: CAKPDSYRLNTEAFF
V: TRBV20-1; D: TRBD2; J: TRBJ2-7; size: many; CDR3: CSAGNPREGYEQYF
V: TRBV9; D: -; J: TRBJ1-2; size: few; CDR3: CASSADPQGGTYGYTF
V: TRBV5-1; D: TRBD1; J: TRBJ1-1; size: many; CDR3: CASSLMTGGSEAFF
V: TRBV27; D: -; J: TRBJ2-7; size: many; CDR3: CASSWKRTDYEQYF
V: TRBV5-5; D: -; J: TRBJ2-5; size: many; CDR3: CASSTRDLGQETQYF
V: TRBV2; D: -; J: TRBJ2-2; size: few; CDR3: CASSENMGAVTGELFF
V: TRBV28; D: TRBD2; J: TRBJ2-5; size: -; CDR3: CASSPFGGRASEQSF
V: TRBV20-1; D: TRBD2; J: TRBJ2-5; size: few; CDR3: CSARDPLASEIETQYF
V: TRBV29-1; D: -; J: TRBJ2-1; size: many; CDR3: CSVEGQADRSYNEQFF
V: TRBV11-1; D: TRBD2; J: TRBJ2-1; size: -; CDR3: CASSQSLAGDNEQFF
V: TRBV12-3/TRBV12-4; D: -; J: TRBJ2-4; size: many; CDR3: CASRERGGTNTQHQYF
V: TRBV12-3/TRBV12-4; D: TRBD2; J: TRBJ2-7; size: -; CDR3: CASSRGGTSGLSYEQYF
V: TRBV9; D: -; J: TRBJ2-7; size: -; CDR3: CASSVAGTRPDEQYF